A selection of T cell receptor beta chains follows, all from one sample in a study of graft-versus-host responses after intestinal transplantation. Only in-frame clones appear in the TCRdb table, and some are missing; sequencing was by immunoSEQ multiplex PCR. This table holds about 40,000 clones, around nine tenths found once. Sequencing was performed on PBMCs, taken roughly 270 days after transplant. The receptor set was obtained from a human patient who received an intestinal transplant, so some T cells may come from the graft donor. Both conserved end residues are part of each CDR3. The order of the fields is clone size, J gene, V gene, D gene, CDR3 protein, CDR3 DNA. A D gene is named only where the DNA matches it firmly. Expanded clones are given a class, and other clones once, few, many or no size at all.

clone_size: .
j_call: TRBJ2-1
v_call: TRBV5-1
d_call: .
cdr3_aa: CASSFFGRSSYNEQFF
cdr3_nt: TGCGCCAGCAGCTTTTTTGGGCGGAGCTCCTACAATGAGCAGTTCTTC

clone_size: .
j_call: TRBJ2-5
v_call: TRBV5-4
d_call: TRBD2
cdr3_aa: CASSSPGLEETQYF
cdr3_nt: TGTGCCAGCAGCTCTCCGGGACTAGAAGAGACCCAGTACTTC

clone_size: .
j_call: TRBJ1-2
v_call: TRBV19
d_call: .
cdr3_aa: CASKDTPFNYGYTF
cdr3_nt: TGTGCCAGTAAGGACACACCATTTAACTATGGCTACACCTTC

clone_size: once
j_call: TRBJ1-2
v_call: TRBV6-1
d_call: TRBD1
cdr3_aa: CASTYRDRSNYGYTF
cdr3_nt: TGTGCCAGCACCTACCGGGACAGGTCTAACTATGGCTACACCTTC

clone_size: .
j_call: TRBJ2-1
v_call: TRBV15
d_call: .
cdr3_aa: CATSRAREDRDEQFF
cdr3_nt: TGTGCCACCAGCAGAGCTCGGGAAGATCGCGATGAGCAGTTCTTC

clone_size: .
j_call: TRBJ1-4
v_call: TRBV10-1
d_call: TRBD1
cdr3_aa: CASSGYTGGKLFF
cdr3_nt: TGCGCCAGCAGTGGGTACACAGGGGGAAAACTGTTTTTT

clone_size: .
j_call: TRBJ2-2
v_call: TRBV5-5
d_call: TRBD1
cdr3_aa: CASSFWDRGKRELFF
cdr3_nt: TGTGCCAGCAGCTTTTGGGACAGGGGCAAGAGGGAGCTGTTTTTT

clone_size: .
j_call: TRBJ2-3
v_call: TRBV4-1
d_call: TRBD1
cdr3_aa: CASSRGTDTDTQYF
cdr3_nt: TGCGCCAGCAGCCGAGGGACAGACACAGATACGCAGTATTTT

clone_size: .
j_call: TRBJ2-1
v_call: TRBV9
d_call: .
cdr3_aa: CASSVEQDLNYNEQFF
cdr3_nt: TGTGCCAGCAGCGTAGAGCAGGACTTAAATTACAATGAGCAGTTCTTC

clone_size: few
j_call: TRBJ2-7
v_call: TRBV27
d_call: .
cdr3_aa: CASSLLPGNEQYF
cdr3_nt: TGTGCCAGCAGTTTATTGCCCGGGAACGAGCAGTACTTC

clone_size: .
j_call: TRBJ2-3
v_call: TRBV2
d_call: .
cdr3_aa: CASRELGGVQYF
cdr3_nt: TGTGCCAGCAGAGAGCTCGGGGGAGTGCAGTATTTT

clone_size: .
j_call: TRBJ2-1
v_call: TRBV13
d_call: TRBD2
cdr3_aa: CASSGGTSGGRYNEQFF
cdr3_nt: TGCGCCAGCAGCGGTGGGACTAGCGGGGGGCGGTACAATGAGCAGTTCTTC

clone_size: .
j_call: TRBJ2-3
v_call: TRBV6-1
d_call: .
cdr3_aa: CASRPVGGSDTQYF
cdr3_nt: TGTGCCAGCAGACCCGTTGGGGGCTCAGATACGCAGTATTTT

clone_size: .
j_call: TRBJ1-2
v_call: TRBV29-1
d_call: .
cdr3_aa: CSVETGGRGYTF
cdr3_nt: TGCAGCGTTGAAACGGGGGGACGCGGCTACACCTTC

clone_size: .
j_call: TRBJ2-4
v_call: TRBV10-3
d_call: TRBD1
cdr3_aa: CAISPGQGINIQYF
cdr3_nt: TGTGCCATCAGTCCGGGACAGGGGATAAACATTCAGTACTTC

clone_size: few
j_call: TRBJ2-7
v_call: TRBV5-1
d_call: TRBD2
cdr3_aa: CASSLGGGADSYEQYF
cdr3_nt: TGCGCCAGCAGCTTGGGGGGAGGGGCCGACTCCTACGAGCAGTACTTC

clone_size: once
j_call: TRBJ2-1
v_call: TRBV9
d_call: TRBD2
cdr3_aa: CASSPPLGLAGGYSYNEQFF
cdr3_nt: TGTGCCAGCAGCCCACCCCTAGGACTAGCGGGGGGCTACTCCTACAATGAGCAGTTCTTC

clone_size: .
j_call: TRBJ1-2
v_call: TRBV5-4
d_call: TRBD1
cdr3_aa: CASSYPGQPNTF
cdr3_nt: TGTGCCAGCAGCTACCCGGGACAGCCGAACACCTTC

clone_size: .
j_call: TRBJ2-1
v_call: TRBV4-1
d_call: TRBD2
cdr3_aa: CASSQDVPSGDGEQFF
cdr3_nt: TGCGCCAGCAGCCAAGATGTCCCTAGCGGGGATGGTGAGCAGTTCTTC

clone_size: .
j_call: TRBJ2-7
v_call: TRBV7-2
d_call: TRBD2
cdr3_aa: CASSLVAGGSYEQYF
cdr3_nt: TGTGCCAGCAGCTTGGTAGCGGGGGGTTCCTACGAGCAGTACTTC

clone_size: .
j_call: TRBJ1-1
v_call: TRBV27
d_call: TRBD1
cdr3_aa: CASRNGQGAVMAFF
cdr3_nt: TGTGCCAGCAGGAATGGACAGGGCGCAGTTATGGCTTTCTTT

clone_size: .
j_call: TRBJ2-3
v_call: TRBV6-4
d_call: .
cdr3_aa: CASDPRDTQYF
cdr3_nt: TGTGCCAGCGACCCTAGGGATACGCAGTATTTT

clone_size: .
j_call: TRBJ1-2
v_call: TRBV6-1
d_call: TRBD1
cdr3_aa: CASGDRGYYGYTF
cdr3_nt: TGTGCCAGCGGGGACAGGGGCTACTATGGCTACACCTTC

clone_size: .
j_call: TRBJ2-7
v_call: TRBV7-9
d_call: .
cdr3_aa: CASSPEGYEQYF
cdr3_nt: TGTGCCAGCAGCCCAGAGGGCTACGAGCAGTACTTC

clone_size: .
j_call: TRBJ2-2
v_call: TRBV7-9
d_call: TRBD2
cdr3_aa: CASSLSAGGYTGELFF
cdr3_nt: TGTGCCAGCAGCTTATCGGCGGGGGGCTACACCGGGGAGCTGTTTTTT

clone_size: .
j_call: TRBJ1-2
v_call: TRBV29-1
d_call: .
cdr3_aa: CSVRSQFKYGYTF
cdr3_nt: TGCAGCGTCCGAAGTCAATTCAAGTATGGCTACACCTTC

clone_size: .
j_call: TRBJ1-1
v_call: TRBV6-6
d_call: .
cdr3_aa: CASSYRRSNTEAFF
cdr3_nt: TGTGCCAGCAGTTACCGACGGTCGAACACTGAAGCTTTCTTT

clone_size: .
j_call: TRBJ1-1
v_call: TRBV19
d_call: TRBD1
cdr3_aa: CARAGTGAYTEAFF
cdr3_nt: TGTGCCAGGGCGGGGACAGGGGCCTACACTGAAGCTTTCTTT

clone_size: .
j_call: TRBJ2-7
v_call: TRBV18
d_call: TRBD1
cdr3_aa: CASSQGSGTGTYEQYF
cdr3_nt: TGTGCCAGCTCACAAGGATCCGGGACAGGGACCTACGAGCAGTACTTC

clone_size: .
j_call: TRBJ2-1
v_call: TRBV4-1
d_call: TRBD2
cdr3_aa: CASSQRGDSGVYNEQFF
cdr3_nt: TGCGCCAGCAGCCAGAGGGGGGATAGCGGGGTTTACAATGAGCAGTTCTTC

clone_size: .
j_call: TRBJ2-5
v_call: TRBV2
d_call: TRBD1
cdr3_aa: CASSEARTGGDRETQYF
cdr3_nt: TGTGCCAGCAGTGAAGCGCGTACAGGGGGTGACAGAGAGACCCAGTACTTC

clone_size: .
j_call: TRBJ1-2
v_call: TRBV20-1
d_call: .
cdr3_aa: CSARDGYTF
cdr3_nt: TGCAGTGCTAGAGATGGCTACACCTTC

clone_size: .
j_call: TRBJ2-5
v_call: TRBV5-4
d_call: .
cdr3_aa: CASSDGGHTGETQYF
cdr3_nt: TGTGCCAGCAGCGATGGTGGCCATACGGGCGAGACCCAGTACTTC

clone_size: .
j_call: TRBJ2-3
v_call: TRBV27
d_call: TRBD2
cdr3_aa: CASSPNLAGGTDTQYF
cdr3_nt: TGTGCCAGCAGTCCGAATCTAGCGGGGGGGACAGATACGCAGTATTTT

clone_size: .
j_call: TRBJ2-1
v_call: TRBV6-1
d_call: TRBD2
cdr3_aa: CASSEGDVAGGLNDEQFF
cdr3_nt: TGTGCCAGCAGTGAAGGTGACGTAGCGGGGGGGCTTAACGATGAGCAGTTCTTC

clone_size: .
j_call: TRBJ2-7
v_call: TRBV7-9
d_call: TRBD1
cdr3_aa: CASSLVTGQEQYF
cdr3_nt: TGTGCCAGCAGCTTAGTGACAGGGCAAGAGCAGTACTTC

clone_size: .
j_call: TRBJ2-7
v_call: TRBV4-1
d_call: .
cdr3_aa: CASSPWGAGEQYF
cdr3_nt: TGCGCCAGCAGCCCCTGGGGGGCTGGCGAGCAGTACTTC

clone_size: .
j_call: TRBJ1-5
v_call: TRBV19
d_call: .
cdr3_aa: CASSKGPRGPIRAGAQPQHF
cdr3_nt: TGTGCCAGTAGTAAGGGACCCCGGGGCCCCATCAGGGCGGGGGCTCAGCCCCAGCATTTT

clone_size: .
j_call: TRBJ2-6
v_call: TRBV27
d_call: .
cdr3_aa: CASSVDRFFSGANVLTF
cdr3_nt: TGTGCCAGCAGTGTAGACAGGTTCTTCTCTGGGGCCAACGTCCTGACTTTC

clone_size: .
j_call: TRBJ1-4
v_call: TRBV19
d_call: TRBD1
cdr3_aa: CASYEKTGAPNEKLFF
cdr3_nt: TGTGCCAGTTATGAAAAAACAGGGGCACCTAATGAAAAACTGTTTTTT

clone_size: .
j_call: TRBJ2-1
v_call: TRBV7-9
d_call: .
cdr3_aa: CASSPGGEQFF
cdr3_nt: TGTGCCAGCAGCCCCGGGGGAGAGCAGTTCTTC

clone_size: .
j_call: TRBJ2-7
v_call: TRBV9
d_call: TRBD1
cdr3_aa: CASSAGTGASYEQYF
cdr3_nt: TGTGCCAGCAGCGCCGGGACAGGAGCTTCCTACGAGCAGTACTTC

clone_size: .
j_call: TRBJ2-2
v_call: TRBV5-4
d_call: TRBD1
cdr3_aa: CASSLVGTGDTGELFF
cdr3_nt: TGTGCCAGCAGCTTGGTCGGGACAGGGGACACCGGGGAGCTGTTTTTT

clone_size: .
j_call: TRBJ2-7
v_call: TRBV6-1
d_call: TRBD1
cdr3_aa: CASSGLGQGVYEQYF
cdr3_nt: TGTGCCAGCAGTGGTTTGGGACAGGGGGTCTACGAGCAGTACTTC

clone_size: .
j_call: TRBJ1-5
v_call: TRBV4-1
d_call: .
cdr3_aa: CASSQDPAPTQPQHF
cdr3_nt: TGCGCCAGCAGCCAAGACCCCGCCCCCACTCAGCCCCAGCATTTT

clone_size: .
j_call: TRBJ2-7
v_call: TRBV2
d_call: .
cdr3_aa: CASKAGTLYEQYF
cdr3_nt: TGTGCCAGCAAAGCAGGGACCCTCTACGAGCAGTACTTC

clone_size: .
j_call: TRBJ1-5
v_call: TRBV9
d_call: .
cdr3_aa: CASSVKQPQHF
cdr3_nt: TGTGCCAGCAGCGTAAAACAGCCCCAGCATTTT

clone_size: .
j_call: TRBJ1-2
v_call: TRBV11-3
d_call: TRBD1
cdr3_aa: CASRQGLCGYTF
cdr3_nt: TGTGCCAGCCGACAGGGGCTGTGTGGCTACACCTTC

clone_size: once
j_call: TRBJ2-7
v_call: TRBV2
d_call: .
cdr3_aa: CASSAVAYEQYF
cdr3_nt: TGTGCCAGCAGTGCGGTAGCCTACGAGCAGTACTTC

clone_size: .
j_call: TRBJ1-1
v_call: TRBV5-1
d_call: TRBD1
cdr3_aa: CASSISQGAAFF
cdr3_nt: TGCGCCAGCAGCATTTCACAGGGGGCGGCTTTCTTT

clone_size: .
j_call: TRBJ1-2
v_call: TRBV6-5
d_call: .
cdr3_aa: CASSYSGHGSGYTF
cdr3_nt: TGTGCCAGCAGTTACTCGGGACACGGCTCTGGCTACACCTTC